This T cell receptor beta chain was recorded in a study of spatial heterogeneity in lung cancer. Background on the study: PBMC samples from follow-up, when available, were sequenced at a median of roughly two years post-resection. The study's findings and limits: Ubiquitous expanded tumor TCRs were seen in blood more at resection than at follow-up.

A distinct unique molecular identifier was carried by each TCR cDNA molecule. TCRdb re-called the 5' RACE reads through MiXCR, storing one row per CDR3 protein. The data show about 29,000 distinct CDR3 sequences, 10% seen once. Time point defined: blood at routine non-recurrence follow-up after resection. Unsorted tumor, nontumor lung tissue or cryopreserved PBMC supplied the whole RNA. To note about this clonotype: Its antigen is not identified.

Sample: PBMCs, taken at follow-up. The clonotype comes from a female donor with early-stage non-small cell lung cancer.

Written as DNA, the CDR3 is TGTGCCAGCAGCTTCGTCAATCAGCCCCAGCATTTT. This sequence encodes CASSFVNQPQHF. The chain has TRBV7-2 and TRBJ1-5, with unresolved D. The V end lost 3 bases, the J end lost 3 bases, and 3 bases lay between the germline ends. The V gene's germline CDR1 is SGHTA and CDR2 FQGNSA. CDR3 length: 12 amino acids.